Below are 27 T cell receptor beta chains sequenced from a single sample in a study of CD8 T cells in ankylosing spondylitis (dated by TCRdb to between 2016 and 2019). Study-wide conclusions, independent of this receptor: Blood from ankylosing spondylitis patients appeared to be characterized by a TCR beta motif made up of 8 or 9 highly homologous amino acid variants.

Receptor amplification or capture employed 5' RACE. TCRdb shows the sequencer as Illumina HiSeq 2500. The public sequencing data were trimmed at Q25 with fastp and processed into clonotypes with MiXCR by TCRdb, which kept only in-frame beta chains. Identical CDR3 proteins give one entry, which carries the most common genes and DNA. The sample table shows 100,000 to 150,000 distinct CDR3 sequences, and 17% are seen once. Clones ranked in the top ten supply 25% to 40% of the sample. The antigens of these receptors remain unknown. Sequenced sample: blood, either unsorted or a sorted T cell fraction (not recorded which). These receptors originate from a male donor with ankylosing spondylitis.

The chain combines TRBV20-1 with TRBJ2-2; 12 bases match TRBD2. The CDR3 has 19 amino acids. V lost 7 bases and J lost 4; bases outside the gene matches: 19. Germline V CDR1 and CDR2: DFQATT, SNEGSKA (reference sequence). The CDR3 is CSVRLAPRLAGVSTGELFF. The CDR3 region has the DNA TGCAGTGTTCGTTTAGCTCCGCGACTAGCGGGAGTCAGCACCGGGGAGCTGTTTTTT.

Only a few counts were recorded for this clonotype. The chain has TRBV4-2 and TRBJ2-7, with D unresolved. This CDR3 comprises 13 residues. CDR1 is LGHNA, CDR2 YNFKEQ, per germline. Trimming took off 4 bases at V and 6 bases at J, with 13 bases between the two ends. The CDR3 sequence is CASSLESLGEQYF. DNA of the CDR3: TGTGCCAGCAGCCTAGAGAGTTTGGGCGAGCAGTACTTC.

In this sample, this clonotype turned up a few times. This chain uses TRBV4-1 with TRBJ2-1; 10 bases are shared with TRBD2. J was trimmed by 5 bases and V by 3 bases; bases with no gene match: 10. Per the germline V gene, CDR1 is MGHRA and CDR2 is YSYEKL. CDR3 length equals 17 residues. The chain's CDR3 is CASSHVRGAGGDNEQFF. DNA for the CDR3: TGCGCCAGCAGCCACGTGCGAGGAGCGGGAGGGGACAATGAGCAGTTCTTC.

This clonotype has more than one count but fewer than ten. V is TRBV4-2 and J is TRBJ2-7; 8 nucleotides match TRBD1. With 0 bases clipped from V and 3 bases from J, the junction kept 4 bases outside the gene matches. The V gene's germline CDR1 is LGHNA and CDR2 YNFKEQ. CDR3 size: 15 residues. The CDR3 spells CASSQEGDRGYEQYF. DNA of the CDR3: TGTGCCAGCAGCCAAGAGGGAGACAGGGGCTACGAGCAGTACTTC.

The CDR3 DNA sequence: TGTGCCAGCAGCCAAGATCGGGACAGGGGGTACCAAGAGACCCAGTACTTC. This gives the protein CASSQDRDRGYQETQYF. The chain links TRBV3-1 to TRBJ2-5, with 11 nucleotides matching TRBD1. V was clipped by 0 bases and J by 0 bases; unmatched bases: 3. CDR3 length: 17 residues. Per germline, CDR1 LGHDT and CDR2 YNNKEL (reference sequence).

The V and J genes are TRBV15 and TRBJ2-3, with 11 bases identical to TRBD2. Germline CDR1 LNHNV, CDR2 YYDKDF (reference sequence). Trimming removed 4 bases from V and 5 bases from J; junction bases left unmatched: 8. This CDR3 is 16 amino acids long. CDR3 bases: TGTGCCACCAGCAAAACCCTCGGACTAGCGGGAGATACGCAGTATTTT. This codes for CATSKTLGLAGDTQYF.

This clonotype has a handful of counts. CDR3 bases: TGTGCCAGCAGTTTGCCCGGTTCCCAAGAGACCCAGTACTTC. Its translation is CASSLPGSQETQYF. The chain recombines TRBV27 with TRBJ2-5; D not certain. The germline gives CDR1 MNHEY, CDR2 SMNVEV (reference sequence). Trimming removed 3 bases at V and 1 base at J, with 9 bases between. The CDR3 covers 14 residues.

The sample holds a few counts of this clonotype. The chain uses TRBV7-8 and TRBJ2-7, with a possible D match to TRBD2 (5 bases). CDR1 and CDR2 from the germline V gene are SGHVS and FQNEAQ. Trimming took off 3 bases at V and 5 bases at J, with 11 bases between the two ends. The CDR3 extends over 13 amino acids. The CDR3: CASSFSYGNEQYF. Written as DNA, the CDR3 is TGTGCCAGCAGCTTTAGCTACGGGAACGAGCAGTACTTC.

The chain carries TRBV24-1 and TRBJ2-1, with D possibly matching TRBD1 (6 bases). The CDR3 has 12 amino acids. Germline CDR1 and CDR2: KGHDR and SFDVKD. V was pared by 5 bases and J by 12 bases, with 13 bases between. CDR3 in amino acids: CATSVGGGRQFF. The CDR3 nucleotides are TGTGCCACCAGTGTAGGGGGTGGGAGGCAGTTCTTC.

This clonotype was picked up a small number of times. The rearrangement joins TRBV29-1 to TRBJ1-1; D may be TRBD1 (5 bases). V lost 7 bases and J 1 base, leaving 10 bases between the germline ends. The CDR3 is 12 amino acids. Germline V CDR1 and CDR2: SQVTM, ANQGSEA. The CDR3 region has the DNA TGCAGCGCTCAGGGCCGGAACACTGAAGCTTTCTTT. Protein: CSAQGRNTEAFF. Filled out from reference TRBV29-1 and TRBJ1-1, the complete variable domain reads SAVISQKPSRDICQRGTSLTIQCQVDSQVTMMFWYRQQPGQSLTLIATANQGSEATYESGFVIDKFPISRPNLTFSTLTVSNMSPEDSSIYLCSAQGRNTEAFFGQGTRLTVV.

This clonotype has ten or more counts. This chain links TRBV7-8 with TRBJ2-7; the D gene is possibly TRBD2 (5 bases). Trimming shortened V by 4 bases and J by 5 bases, and 9 bases separated the two germline ends. Germline loops: CDR1 SGHVS, CDR2 FQNEAQ. The CDR3 consists of 12 residues. CDR3: CASSSSGDEQYF. CDR3 sequence (DNA): TGTGCCAGCAGCTCGTCCGGGGACGAGCAGTACTTC.

The chain combines TRBV2 with TRBJ2-1, with D possibly matching TRBD1 (7 bases). CDR3 size: 15 residues. Germline V gene lookup returns CDR1 SNHLY and CDR2 FYNNEI. The V end was cut by 6 bases, the J end by 3 bases, with 15 bases between. The CDR3 loop is CASRPRRDSYNEQFF. The CDR3 DNA reads TGTGCCAGCAGGCCTCGGAGGGACAGCTACAATGAGCAGTTCTTC.

This clonotype was found many times. The chain joins TRBV29-1 to TRBJ1-2; D gene uncertain. This CDR3 contains 17 residues. Deletions cut 4 bases from V and 0 bases from J, with 21 bases between. The germline CDR1 and CDR2 sequences are SQVTM and ANQGSEA. CDR3 DNA sequence: TGCAGCGTTGTGCTTGAGGATTTGGGTGGACCTAACTATGGCTACACCTTC. Encoded protein: CSVVLEDLGGPNYGYTF.

The genes are TRBV4-3 and TRBJ2-1, with D hard to call. Germline V CDR1 and CDR2: LGHNA, YSLEER. CDR3 length: 16 amino acids. V was cut by 0 bases and J by 6 bases, with 15 bases left in between. Here the CDR3 DNA reads TGCGCCAGCAGCCAAGAAGTAGCCCTCCCCTCCAATGAGCAGTTCTTC. Protein sequence: CASSQEVALPSNEQFF.

The genes are TRBV3-1 and TRBJ1-1, with 8 positions matching TRBD1. This CDR3 is 14 amino acids long. The trim removed 4 bases at V and 5 bases at J, leaving 6 bases unmatched. Germline values: CDR1 LGHDT, CDR2 YNNKEL (reference sequence). The DNA of the CDR3 is TGTGCCAGCAGCCGCGGGACAGGAGGGACTGAAGCTTTCTTT. This gives the protein CASSRGTGGTEAFF. The whole variable domain, filled in from reference TRBV3-1 and TRBJ1-1, reads DTAVSQTPKYLVTQMGNDKSIKCEQNLGHDTMYWYKQDSKKFLKIMFSYNNKELIINETVPNRFSPKSPDKAHLNLHINSLELGDSAVYFCASSRGTGGTEAFFGQGTRLTVV.

This clonotype was seen repeatedly, ten times or more. The rearrangement uses TRBV7-9 and TRBJ2-7, with 7 positions matching TRBD1. V lost 6 bases, J lost 7 bases, and 15 bases stayed unmatched. This CDR3 contains 15 residues. CDR1 and CDR2 (germline): SEHNR, FQNEAQ (reference sequence). Written as DNA, the CDR3 is TGTGCCAGCAGTTCTAAGGACAGGCCCGCCCGGGAGCAGTACTTC. It yields the protein CASSSKDRPAREQYF.

The chain joins TRBV3-1 to TRBJ2-7; D possibly matches TRBD1 or TRBD2 (5 bases each). The CDR3 has 17 amino acids. Trimming left V 4 bases short and J 5 bases short, with 24 bases between. Germline V gene lookup returns CDR1 LGHDT and CDR2 YNNKEL (reference sequence). The CDR3 sequence is CASSPNSGTAALHEQYF. CDR3 nucleotides: TGTGCCAGCAGCCCGAATTCAGGGACGGCGGCGCTGCACGAGCAGTACTTC.

On this clonotype itself: The junction shows a germline mismatch at one end, possibly a read error. The V gene is TRBV27, the J gene TRBJ2-7; D unresolved. This CDR3 region has 12 residues. The germline gives CDR1 MNHEY, CDR2 SMNVEV (reference sequence). CDR3 sequence reads: CASNLLSHEQYF. CDR3 DNA: TGTGCCAGCAATCTGCTCTCCCACGAGCAGTACTTC.

This clonotype was detected only a few times. V and J are TRBV9 and TRBJ2-1, with D hard to call. This CDR3 is built from 15 residues. Between the trimmed V and J ends, which lost 0 bases and 7 bases, there was a span of 14 bases. Germline V gene sequence: CDR1 SGDLS, CDR2 YYNGEE. As DNA, the CDR3 is TGTGCCAGCAGCGTAGCCCAAACCCTTCGAAATGAGCAGTTCTTC. Amino acid sequence: CASSVAQTLRNEQFF.

This clonotype showed up many times. The rearrangement uses TRBV7-2 and TRBJ2-1, with TRBD2 as a possible D gene (6 bases). Trimming left V 10 bases short and J 0 bases short, with 19 bases between. This CDR3 is built from 16 residues. Germline V lookup: CDR1 SGHTA, CDR2 FQGNSA. CDR3 DNA sequence: TGTGCCACAGGAGGGAGCGTTACGAGCTCCTACAATGAGCAGTTCTTC. Translating gives CATGGSVTSSYNEQFF.

This clonotype was counted a few times. The V and J genes are TRBV28 and TRBJ2-1; possible D gene TRBD1, 5 bases. This CDR3 has 14 residues. Trimming shortened V by 5 bases and J by 4 bases, and 12 bases separated the two germline ends. CDR1 MDHEN and CDR2 SYDVKM come from the germline V gene. The CDR3 reads CASSPMDTYNEQFF. CDR3 in DNA: TGTGCCAGCAGTCCGATGGACACTTACAATGAGCAGTTCTTC.

This clonotype occurred a few times. The chain recombines TRBV9 with TRBJ2-7, with D possibly being TRBD1 or TRBD2 (6 bases each). The CDR3 has 13 residues. The V gene lost 4 bases and the J gene lost 7 bases, with 15 bases spanning the gap. Germline CDR1 and CDR2: SGDLS and YYNGEE. CDR3 region: CASSQEGENEQYF. The CDR3 region has the DNA TGTGCCAGCAGCCAGGAGGGGGAAAATGAGCAGTACTTC.

V usage is TRBV7-2 and J usage is TRBJ2-1; 11 nucleotides agree with TRBD1. Unmatched junction bases numbered 10, after V lost 6 bases and J lost 3 bases. The CDR3 length is 17 residues. Germline CDR1 is SGHTA and CDR2 is FQGNSA. This CDR3 is CASSQDGQGAFYNEQFF. The CDR3, as DNA: TGTGCCAGCAGTCAAGATGGACAGGGGGCTTTCTACAATGAGCAGTTCTTC. Supplemented by reference TRBV7-2 and TRBJ2-1, the full variable domain reads GAGVSQSPSNKVTEKGKDVELRCDPISGHTALYWYRQSLGQGLEFLIYFQGNSAPDKSGLPSDRFSAERTGGSVSTLTIQRTQQEDSAVYLCASSQDGQGAFYNEQFFGPGTRLTVL.

The chain has TRBV29-1 and TRBJ2-3; TRBD2 aligns across 13 bases. V shed 4 bases, J shed 0 bases, and the junction held 10 bases outside the gene matches. CDR3 length: 18 residues. The V gene's germline CDR1 is SQVTM and CDR2 ANQGSEA. The CDR3 coding sequence is TGCAGCGTTGGGGGACTAGCGGGACCCTTATACAGCACAGATACGCAGTATTTT. This sequence encodes CSVGGLAGPLYSTDTQYF.

This clonotype was counted only a few times. The genes are TRBV19 and TRBJ1-1, with D perhaps TRBD1 (5 bases). CDR1 LNHDA and CDR2 SQIVND come from the germline V gene (reference sequence). V was pared by 10 bases and J by 6 bases, with 12 bases between. This CDR3 contains 11 residues. CDR3 protein: CATRGGAEAFF. The CDR3 region has the DNA TGTGCCACCCGGGGCGGCGCTGAAGCTTTCTTT. Full variable domain (missing parts from reference TRBV19 and TRBJ1-1): DGGITQSPKYLFRKEGQNVTLSCEQNLNHDAMYWYRQDPGQGLRLIYYSQIVNDFQKGDIAEGYSVSREKKESFPLTVTSAQKNPTAFYLCATRGGAEAFFGQGTRLTVV.

The CDR3 sequence: CSARDLVSYEQYF. In DNA, the CDR3 is TGCAGTGCTAGAGATCTGGTTTCCTACGAGCAGTACTTC. This rearrangement joins TRBV20-1 to TRBJ2-7, with no clear D. Germline lookup yields CDR1 DFQATT and CDR2 SNEGSKA (reference sequence). The CDR3 is 13 amino acids. The germline V and J ends were trimmed by 0 bases and 1 base, with 7 bases remaining between them.

CDR3 residues: CSVEDALTDTQYF. In DNA, the CDR3 is TGCAGCGTTGAAGACGCTCTCACAGATACGCAGTATTTT. J is TRBJ2-3 and V is TRBV29-1; D unclear. V was cut by 0 bases and J by 2 bases, with 6 bases left in between. The CDR3 totals 13 residues. Looked up from germline, CDR1 is SQVTM and CDR2 is ANQGSEA.